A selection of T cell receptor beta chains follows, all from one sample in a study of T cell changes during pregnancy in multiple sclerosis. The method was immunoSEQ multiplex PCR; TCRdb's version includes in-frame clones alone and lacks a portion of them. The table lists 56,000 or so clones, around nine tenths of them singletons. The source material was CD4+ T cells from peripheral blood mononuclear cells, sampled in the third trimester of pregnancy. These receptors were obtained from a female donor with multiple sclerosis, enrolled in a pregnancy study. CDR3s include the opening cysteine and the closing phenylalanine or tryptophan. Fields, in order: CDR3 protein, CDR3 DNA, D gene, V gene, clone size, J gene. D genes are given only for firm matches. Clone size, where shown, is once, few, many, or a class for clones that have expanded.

CDR3 protein: CASSSAPGETYGGGYTF
CDR3 DNA: TGTGCCAGCAGTTCAGCCCCCGGAGAGACCTACGGAGGGGGCTACACCTTC
D gene: .
V gene: TRBV7-9
clone size: .
J gene: TRBJ1-2

CDR3 protein: CASSPTGPAEAFF
CDR3 DNA: TGTGCCAGCAGCCCGACAGGGCCCGCTGAAGCTTTCTTT
D gene: TRBD1
V gene: TRBV7-2
clone size: .
J gene: TRBJ1-1

CDR3 protein: CASSLSDRGGKLFF
CDR3 DNA: TGCGCCAGCAGCTTATCGGACAGGGGAGGAAAACTGTTTTTT
D gene: TRBD1
V gene: TRBV5-1
clone size: .
J gene: TRBJ1-4

CDR3 protein: CASSIGLAGGQETQYF
CDR3 DNA: TGTGCCAGTAGTATAGGGCTAGCGGGGGGACAAGAGACCCAGTACTTC
D gene: TRBD2
V gene: TRBV19
clone size: .
J gene: TRBJ2-5

CDR3 protein: CSVQQGAGYEQYF
CDR3 DNA: TGCAGCGTGCAACAGGGGGCAGGGTACGAGCAGTACTTC
D gene: TRBD1
V gene: TRBV29-1
clone size: .
J gene: TRBJ2-7

CDR3 protein: CASSHPTGAGTDTQYF
CDR3 DNA: TGTGCCAGCAGTCACCCGACAGGGGCTGGCACAGATACGCAGTATTTT
D gene: TRBD1
V gene: TRBV6-6
clone size: .
J gene: TRBJ2-3

CDR3 protein: CASSLNRGLTTDTQYF
CDR3 DNA: TGTGCCAGCAGCTTAAACAGGGGGCTCACCACAGATACGCAGTATTTT
D gene: TRBD1
V gene: TRBV5-4
clone size: .
J gene: TRBJ2-3

CDR3 protein: CASSQLGQGEDTIYF
CDR3 DNA: TGCGCCAGCAGCCAACTTGGCCAGGGCGAAGACACCATATATTTT
D gene: .
V gene: TRBV4-3
clone size: .
J gene: TRBJ1-3

CDR3 protein: CASSSFQGATYEQYF
CDR3 DNA: TGTGCCAGCAGTTCGTTTCAGGGGGCTACCTACGAGCAGTACTTC
D gene: TRBD1
V gene: TRBV6-5
clone size: .
J gene: TRBJ2-7

CDR3 protein: CASSPSNREAEAFF
CDR3 DNA: TGTGCCAGCTCACCAAGTAATAGAGAAGCTGAAGCTTTCTTT
D gene: .
V gene: TRBV18
clone size: .
J gene: TRBJ1-1

CDR3 protein: CAISVARGIDGYTF
CDR3 DNA: TGTGCCATCTCTGTCGCGCGGGGGATCGATGGCTACACCTTC
D gene: .
V gene: TRBV10-3
clone size: .
J gene: TRBJ1-2

CDR3 protein: CASSLMSDTEAFF
CDR3 DNA: TGTGCCAGCAGCTTAATGTCCGACACTGAAGCTTTCTTT
D gene: .
V gene: TRBV7-7
clone size: once
J gene: TRBJ1-1

CDR3 protein: CASSMGPPGPPTNEQYF
CDR3 DNA: TGTGCCAGTAGTATGGGGCCGCCCGGGCCCCCGACAAACGAGCAGTACTTC
D gene: .
V gene: TRBV19
clone size: .
J gene: TRBJ2-7

CDR3 protein: CASSQDGVTVTGNTIYF
CDR3 DNA: TGCGCCAGCAGCCAAGATGGGGTGACAGTTACTGGAAACACCATATATTTT
D gene: .
V gene: TRBV4-1
clone size: .
J gene: TRBJ1-3

CDR3 protein: CASSPIAGVVTGELFF
CDR3 DNA: TGTGCCAGCAGCCCGATAGCGGGAGTGGTCACCGGGGAGCTGTTTTTT
D gene: TRBD2
V gene: TRBV7-7
clone size: .
J gene: TRBJ2-2

CDR3 protein: CASSFMGGEQYF
CDR3 DNA: TGTGCCAGCAGTTTTATGGGGGGCGAGCAGTACTTC
D gene: .
V gene: TRBV27
clone size: .
J gene: TRBJ2-7

CDR3 protein: CASSLGRGQANYGYTF
CDR3 DNA: TGTGCCAGCAGCCTCGGACGAGGACAAGCGAACTATGGCTACACCTTC
D gene: .
V gene: TRBV4-2
clone size: .
J gene: TRBJ1-2

CDR3 protein: CASSLVLAGAGRVETQYF
CDR3 DNA: TGTGCCAGCAGCTTAGTGCTAGCGGGGGCCGGGAGAGTGGAGACCCAGTACTTC
D gene: TRBD2
V gene: TRBV7-9
clone size: once
J gene: TRBJ2-5

CDR3 protein: CASRGDRGANVLTF
CDR3 DNA: TGTGCCAGCAGAGGGGACAGGGGGGCCAACGTCCTGACTTTC
D gene: TRBD1
V gene: TRBV5-4
clone size: .
J gene: TRBJ2-6

CDR3 protein: CASSEGGNEKLFF
CDR3 DNA: TGTGCCAGCTCTGAGGGGGGGAATGAAAAACTGTTTTTT
D gene: .
V gene: TRBV27
clone size: .
J gene: TRBJ1-4

CDR3 protein: CASSYSGGTGELFF
CDR3 DNA: TGTGCCAGCAGTTATTCGGGAGGGACCGGGGAGCTGTTTTTT
D gene: TRBD2
V gene: TRBV6-5
clone size: once
J gene: TRBJ2-2

CDR3 protein: CASRRDRDLTDTQYF
CDR3 DNA: TGTGCCAGCAGGCGAGACAGGGACTTAACAGATACGCAGTATTTT
D gene: .
V gene: TRBV6-5
clone size: once
J gene: TRBJ2-3

CDR3 protein: CASSLADSYYGYTF
CDR3 DNA: TGTGCCAGCAGCTTAGCGGACAGTTACTATGGCTACACCTTC
D gene: .
V gene: TRBV7-9
clone size: .
J gene: TRBJ1-2

CDR3 protein: CASSSTQGASNQPQHF
CDR3 DNA: TGTGCCAGCAGCAGTACACAGGGGGCGAGCAATCAGCCCCAGCATTTT
D gene: TRBD1
V gene: TRBV7-9
clone size: .
J gene: TRBJ1-5

CDR3 protein: CASSLVGSRSGANTEAFF
CDR3 DNA: TGTGCCAGCAGCTTGGTAGGTAGTAGGTCAGGGGCGAACACTGAAGCTTTCTTT
D gene: .
V gene: TRBV5-6
clone size: .
J gene: TRBJ1-1

CDR3 protein: CASKLSGGAHQYF
CDR3 DNA: TGTGCCAGCAAACTCAGCGGGGGGGCGCATCAGTACTTC
D gene: TRBD2
V gene: TRBV11-2
clone size: .
J gene: TRBJ2-4

CDR3 protein: CSVEARGFFETDTQYF
CDR3 DNA: TGCAGCGTTGAGGCGCGGGGGTTTTTTGAAACAGATACGCAGTATTTT
D gene: TRBD2
V gene: TRBV29-1
clone size: once
J gene: TRBJ2-3

CDR3 protein: CASSLPDIYEQYF
CDR3 DNA: TGTGCCAGCAGCCTGCCGGACATCTACGAGCAGTACTTC
D gene: .
V gene: TRBV7-2
clone size: .
J gene: TRBJ2-7

CDR3 protein: CASDPGGVTDTQYF
CDR3 DNA: TGCGCCAGCGACCCCGGAGGGGTAACAGATACGCAGTATTTT
D gene: .
V gene: TRBV5-1
clone size: .
J gene: TRBJ2-3

CDR3 protein: CSVGTSRKGENGYTF
CDR3 DNA: TGCAGCGTCGGAACCTCCCGCAAGGGAGAAAATGGCTACACCTTC
D gene: .
V gene: TRBV29-1
clone size: .
J gene: TRBJ1-2

CDR3 protein: CASAGTPNGYTF
CDR3 DNA: TGTGCCAGCGCTGGGACACCTAATGGCTACACCTTC
D gene: .
V gene: TRBV2
clone size: .
J gene: TRBJ1-2

CDR3 protein: CASERVGSEGTEAFF
CDR3 DNA: TGCGCCAGCGAACGGGTAGGGTCAGAGGGCACTGAAGCTTTCTTT
D gene: .
V gene: TRBV5-1
clone size: .
J gene: TRBJ1-1

CDR3 protein: CASSYPLKEAFF
CDR3 DNA: TGTGCCAGCAGTTACCCACTAAAGGAAGCTTTCTTT
D gene: .
V gene: TRBV6-5
clone size: few
J gene: TRBJ1-1

CDR3 protein: CASSLFPSDYGYTF
CDR3 DNA: TGCGCCAGCAGCTTGTTCCCTTCCGACTATGGCTACACCTTC
D gene: .
V gene: TRBV5-1
clone size: .
J gene: TRBJ1-2

CDR3 protein: CASSTWTGTGANVLTF
CDR3 DNA: TGTGCCAGCAGCACATGGACAGGGACTGGGGCCAACGTCCTGACTTTC
D gene: TRBD1
V gene: TRBV14
clone size: .
J gene: TRBJ2-6

CDR3 protein: CASRPGRGLAGVEQFF
CDR3 DNA: TGTGCAAGTCGCCCCGGGAGAGGACTAGCGGGAGTTGAGCAGTTCTTC
D gene: .
V gene: TRBV12-2
clone size: .
J gene: TRBJ2-1

CDR3 protein: CASSAGSNEQFF
CDR3 DNA: TGCGCCAGCAGTGCCGGGAGTAATGAGCAGTTCTTC
D gene: .
V gene: TRBV10-1
clone size: few
J gene: TRBJ2-1

CDR3 protein: CASSPFWTSGLIYNEQFF
CDR3 DNA: TGTGCCAGCAGCCCATTTTGGACTAGCGGGTTAATCTACAATGAGCAGTTCTTC
D gene: TRBD2
V gene: TRBV7-9
clone size: .
J gene: TRBJ2-1

CDR3 protein: CASSLGGASGETQYF
CDR3 DNA: TGCGCCAGCAGCTTGGGGGGAGCCAGCGGGGAGACCCAGTACTTC
D gene: .
V gene: TRBV5-1
clone size: .
J gene: TRBJ2-5

CDR3 protein: CASSSNYAGGYTF
CDR3 DNA: TGTGCCAGCAGTTCCAACTACGCGGGGGGCTACACCTTC
D gene: .
V gene: TRBV6-6
clone size: .
J gene: TRBJ1-2

CDR3 protein: CASSQVGLAGVGSPLHF
CDR3 DNA: TGCGCCAGCAGCCAAGTAGGGTTGGCAGGGGTAGGTTCACCCCTCCACTTT
D gene: .
V gene: TRBV4-3
clone size: .
J gene: TRBJ1-6

CDR3 protein: CASSHGTADQPQHF
CDR3 DNA: TGTGCCAGCAGCCACGGGACAGCAGATCAGCCCCAGCATTTT
D gene: TRBD1
V gene: TRBV5-5
clone size: few
J gene: TRBJ1-5

CDR3 protein: CASSPLAGGGYEQYF
CDR3 DNA: TGTGCCAGCAGTCCTCTAGCGGGAGGAGGGTACGAGCAGTACTTC
D gene: TRBD2
V gene: TRBV9
clone size: once
J gene: TRBJ2-7

CDR3 protein: CASSPGQDRTYEQYF
CDR3 DNA: TGTGCCAGCTCACCCGGACAGGACCGGACCTACGAGCAGTACTTC
D gene: TRBD1
V gene: TRBV18
clone size: .
J gene: TRBJ2-7

CDR3 protein: CASSGQGAWEDTQYF
CDR3 DNA: TGTGCCAGCAGCGGACAGGGGGCTTGGGAAGATACGCAGTATTTT
D gene: TRBD1
V gene: TRBV9
clone size: .
J gene: TRBJ2-3

CDR3 protein: CASSWTGENTEAFF
CDR3 DNA: TGTGCCAGCAGTTGGACAGGGGAGAACACTGAAGCTTTCTTT
D gene: TRBD1
V gene: TRBV6-5
clone size: .
J gene: TRBJ1-1

CDR3 protein: CASTEGRLAGRDEQFF
CDR3 DNA: TGTGCCAGTACCGAAGGGAGACTAGCGGGAAGGGATGAGCAGTTCTTC
D gene: TRBD2
V gene: TRBV19
clone size: .
J gene: TRBJ2-1

CDR3 protein: CASSLNEKLFF
CDR3 DNA: TGTGCCAGCAGCCTCAATGAAAAACTGTTTTTT
D gene: .
V gene: TRBV28
clone size: .
J gene: TRBJ1-4

CDR3 protein: CSVERGETQYF
CDR3 DNA: TGCAGCGTTGAAAGGGGAGAGACCCAGTACTTC
D gene: .
V gene: TRBV29-1
clone size: .
J gene: TRBJ2-5

CDR3 protein: CASSGQGKTDTQYF
CDR3 DNA: TGCGCCAGCAGCGGACAGGGTAAGACAGATACGCAGTATTTT
D gene: TRBD1
V gene: TRBV5-1
clone size: .
J gene: TRBJ2-3

CDR3 protein: CASSQQLLAGGYEQFF
CDR3 DNA: TGCGCCAGCAGCCAACAGCTACTAGCGGGGGGGTATGAGCAGTTCTTC
D gene: TRBD2
V gene: TRBV4-3
clone size: .
J gene: TRBJ2-1

CDR3 protein: CASRIQLMNTEAFF
CDR3 DNA: TGTGCCAGCAGGATACAATTAATGAACACTGAAGCTTTCTTT
D gene: .
V gene: TRBV6-5
clone size: .
J gene: TRBJ1-1

CDR3 protein: CASRPSLAVETQYF
CDR3 DNA: TGTGCCAGTAGGCCCTCTCTAGCGGTAGAGACCCAGTACTTC
D gene: TRBD2
V gene: TRBV19
clone size: .
J gene: TRBJ2-5

CDR3 protein: CASSEGGATEAFF
CDR3 DNA: TGCGCCAGCAGTGAGGGGGGCGCCACTGAAGCTTTCTTT
D gene: .
V gene: TRBV10-2
clone size: .
J gene: TRBJ1-1

CDR3 protein: CASSAPGQGASNEKLFF
CDR3 DNA: TGTGCCAGCTCAGCTCCGGGACAGGGGGCGTCTAATGAAAAACTGTTTTTT
D gene: TRBD1
V gene: TRBV18
clone size: .
J gene: TRBJ1-4